Following are 28 T cell receptor beta chains from one sample sequenced in a study of blood T cell repertoires in COVID-19. The repertoire was sequenced with immunoSEQ multiplex PCR; TCRdb's copy has only in-frame clones and lacks some. The sample comprises 65,000 to 90,000 clones, about 93% of which are singletons, and around 5.4% rests with the top ten. The sequenced sample consisted of peripheral blood. Receptors originate from a human donor in a cohort sampled during active COVID-19.

CDR3: CASSPSETSGGADTQYF. The CDR3, as DNA: TGTGCCAGCTCACCCTCAGAGACTAGCGGGGGAGCAGATACGCAGTATTTT. The chain couples TRBV18 to TRBJ2-3; TRBD2 agrees at 12 bases. Germline CDR1 and CDR2: KGHSH and LQKENI. The CDR3 totals 17 residues. V lost 3 bases, J lost 4 bases, and 8 bases stayed unmatched. The complete variable domain, with remaining parts taken from reference TRBV18 and TRBJ2-3, reads NAGVMQNPRHLVRRRGQEARLRCSPMKGHSHVYWYRQLPEEGLKFMVYLQKENIIDESGMPKERFSAEFPKEGPSILRIQQVVRGDSAAYFCASSPSETSGGADTQYFGPGTRLTVL.

J is TRBJ2-7 and V is TRBV9, with 10 nucleotides matching TRBD2. The CDR3 consists of 17 residues. Trimming took 0 bases from V and 5 from J; bases not matched to a gene: 11. Per the germline V gene, CDR1 is SGDLS and CDR2 is YYNGEE. The CDR3 DNA sequence: TGTGCCAGCAGCGTAGGGGTAGCGGGGGGCCCCCTTGACGAGCAGTACTTC. Translated, it gives CASSVGVAGGPLDEQYF.

V and J are TRBV19 and TRBJ2-7; possibly TRBD2 for D (6 bases). CDR3 size: 14 residues. Per germline, CDR1 LNHDA and CDR2 SQIVND (reference sequence). The V and J ends lost 5 bases and 6 bases respectively, with 17 bases between them. CDR3 loop: CASSYPGATLEQYF. The CDR3 DNA reads TGTGCCAGTAGTTACCCGGGAGCTACGCTCGAGCAGTACTTC.

The V call is TRBV2, the J call TRBJ1-4, with D maybe TRBD1 (6 bases). This CDR3 spans 14 amino acids. V lost 4 bases and J lost 5, with 11 bases in between. Germline V lookup: CDR1 SNHLY, CDR2 FYNNEI. The CDR3 DNA reads TGTGCCAGCAGTGGGACAGTCAGCAATGAAAAACTGTTTTTT. Translation: CASSGTVSNEKLFF.

This clone appeared once. The rearrangement joins TRBV6-5 to TRBJ2-3; 9 positions agree with TRBD2. Germline-derived CDR1 and CDR2 are MNHEY and SVGAGI. Germline trimming cut 1 base from V and 5 bases from J; bases unmatched to any gene: 4. CDR3 length: 15 residues. As DNA, the CDR3 is TGTGCCAGCAGTTACTTAGCGGGGGTCCGAGATACGCAGTATTTT. Translated, it gives CASSYLAGVRDTQYF.

This clone was counted a single time. The V and J genes are TRBV7-2 and TRBJ1-4; no clear D gene. Germline CDR1 is SGHTA and CDR2 is FQGNSA. The V end was cut by 2 bases, the J end by 3 bases, with 22 bases between. The CDR3 loop spans 19 amino acids. Written as DNA, the CDR3 is TGTGCCAGCAGCTTACGGAGCGGGAGGGAGGAGGTCGCTAATGAAAAACTGTTTTTT. It translates to CASSLRSGREEVANEKLFF.

The chain recombines TRBV9 with TRBJ2-1; 7 nucleotides align to TRBD2. The length of the CDR3 is 15 residues. Germline V gene sequence: CDR1 SGDLS, CDR2 YYNGEE. J was trimmed by 2 bases and V by 3 bases; bases with no gene match: 5. The CDR3 DNA sequence: TGTGCCAGCAGCGGGTCGGCGGGAGCCTACAATGAGCAGTTCTTC. Protein: CASSGSAGAYNEQFF.

CDR3 coding DNA: TGTGCCATCAGTGAGTCTCCCAGGGGAAACACCATATATTTT. It is translated as CAISESPRGNTIYF. This sequence joins TRBV10-3 and TRBJ1-3; no clear D. This CDR3 contains 14 residues. V shed 0 bases and J shed 4 bases, with 7 bases lying between them. Germline-derived CDR1 and CDR2 are ENHRY and SYGVKD.

The rearrangement uses TRBV7-6 and TRBJ2-7; a weak D match, TRBD2 (5 bases). V gave up 1 base and J gave up 6 bases, with 7 bases separating them. Germline V gives CDR1 SGHVS, CDR2 FNYEAQ. The CDR3 runs to 12 residues. CDR3 sequence (DNA): TGTGCCAGCAGCTTAGAAGGAGGCGAGCAGTACTTC. Translation gives CASSLEGGEQYF.

CDR3 sequence: CASNVRGSDQPQHF. CDR3 coding DNA: TGTGCCAGCAACGTGAGGGGGTCCGATCAGCCCCAGCATTTT. The chain uses TRBV2 and TRBJ1-5, with D possibly TRBD1 on 6 matching bases. CDR1 is SNHLY, CDR2 FYNNEI, per germline. The V end was cut by 7 bases, the J end by 5 bases, with 15 bases between. The CDR3 totals 14 residues.

This chain joins TRBV2 and TRBJ1-5, with unresolved D. Germline CDR1 and CDR2: SNHLY and FYNNEI. CDR3 size: 14 residues. V lost 2 bases and J lost 0, with 5 bases in between. The CDR3 reads CASSETTSNQPQHF. In nucleotides, the CDR3 is TGTGCCAGCAGTGAAACAACTAGCAATCAGCCCCAGCATTTT.

V is TRBV6-2 or TRBV6-3 and J is TRBJ2-7; tentatively, D is TRBD2 (7 bases). This CDR3 spans 15 amino acids. Germline CDR1 MNHEY, CDR2 SVGEGT. V was clipped by 5 bases and J by 1 base, with 15 bases between them. The CDR3 loop is CASSDPSGQSYEQYF. The CDR3 bases are TGTGCCAGCAGTGACCCTAGCGGACAGTCCTACGAGCAGTACTTC.

The chain is built from TRBV20-1 and TRBJ1-2; possible D gene TRBD1, 6 bases. The V end lost 4 bases, the J end lost 4 bases, and 7 bases lay between the germline ends. CDR3 length: 11 residues. Germline-derived CDR1 and CDR2 are DFQATT and SNEGSKA (reference sequence). As DNA, the CDR3 is TGCAGTGCTACAGGGGCCTATGGCTACACCTTC. Its protein is CSATGAYGYTF.

The V call is TRBV11-1, the J call TRBJ1-2; 8 nucleotides line up with TRBD1. The V gene end was trimmed by 5 bases and the J gene end by 6 bases; junction bases not matched to a gene: 5. Germline-derived CDR1 and CDR2 are SGHAT and FQDESV (reference sequence). The CDR3 sequence is 13 residues long. The CDR3 sequence is CASSTTGVHGYTF. The DNA for the CDR3 is TGTGCCAGCAGCACGACAGGGGTACATGGCTACACCTTC.

V gene TRBV6-5 combines with J gene TRBJ2-4; D call uncertain. CDR3 length equals 15 residues. The germline V gene encodes CDR1 MNHEY and CDR2 SVGAGI. Trimming removed 6 bases at V and 0 bases at J, with 12 bases between. CDR3 in amino acids: CASSARSIAKNIQYF. CDR3 in DNA: TGTGCCAGCAGCGCTAGATCTATAGCCAAAAACATTCAGTACTTC.

The chain recombines TRBV7-9 with TRBJ2-1; 9 bases fit TRBD2. CDR1 and CDR2 from the germline V gene are SEHNR and FQNEAQ (reference sequence). The CDR3 runs 16 residues. Trimming removed 6 bases from V and 4 bases from J; junction bases left unmatched: 10. The CDR3 protein is CASSTFLAGMYNEQFF. The DNA for the CDR3 is TGTGCCAGCAGTACCTTTCTAGCGGGGATGTACAATGAGCAGTTCTTC.

In this sample, this clone turned up once. This chain uses TRBV7-2 with TRBJ1-2; no definite D call. CDR1 is SGHTA and CDR2 is FQGNSA in the germline V gene. Trimming stripped 1 base from V and 1 base from J, with 7 bases between. The CDR3 totals 14 residues. The CDR3 here is CASSLGGFNYGYTF. The CDR3 DNA sequence: TGTGCCAGCAGCTTAGGAGGGTTTAACTATGGCTACACCTTC.

The chain couples TRBV7-6 to TRBJ2-7; TRBD1 matches at 7 bases. Germline lookup yields CDR1 SGHVS and CDR2 FNYEAQ. The J segment lost 5 bases and the V segment lost 6 bases, leaving 10 bases of the junction unmatched. This CDR3 comprises 14 residues. The CDR3 sequence is CASSPRTGWDEQYF. The CDR3 bases are TGTGCCAGCAGTCCCCGGACAGGCTGGGACGAGCAGTACTTC.

The genes are TRBV13 and TRBJ1-2; TRBD1 matches at 8 bases. This CDR3 has 16 residues. Losses at the gene ends were 5 bases for V and 2 bases for J; bases not matched to a gene: 10. Germline-derived CDR1 and CDR2 are PRHDT and FYEKMQ (reference sequence). The CDR3 DNA reads TGTGCCAGCAGCGGCCGGCAGGGGGCGAGGAACTATGGCTACACCTTC. Its translation is CASSGRQGARNYGYTF.

J is TRBJ2-3 and V is TRBV7-3; 9 bases agree with TRBD2. The germline V gene has CDR1 SGHTA and CDR2 FQGTGA. The V and J ends lost 5 bases and 3 bases, in that order; junction bases with no gene match: 6. The CDR3 is made up of 15 amino acids. The CDR3 loop reads CASSPSRGGTDTQYF. In DNA form, the CDR3 reads TGTGCCAGCAGCCCGTCGCGGGGGGGAACAGATACGCAGTATTTT.

CDR3: CASSPEGTHSPLHF. The CDR3 DNA follows: TGTGCCAGCAGCCCAGAGGGGACACATTCACCCCTCCACTTT. The chain is built from TRBV7-8 and TRBJ1-6; D might be TRBD1 (6 bases). The V gene's germline CDR1 is SGHVS and CDR2 FQNEAQ. The CDR3 consists of 14 residues. V was pared by 5 bases and J by 8 bases, with 13 bases between.

The chain employs TRBV7-3 and TRBJ2-3; D possibly corresponds to TRBD2 (6 bases). The CDR3 sequence is 15 residues long. Trimming pared 2 bases from V and 5 bases from J, leaving 14 bases between. Germline CDR1 is SGHTA and CDR2 is FQGTGA. CDR3 region: CASSLPGSSRDTQYF. The CDR3, as DNA: TGTGCCAGCAGCTTACCCGGGAGTTCCCGAGATACGCAGTATTTT. Supplemented by reference TRBV7-3 and TRBJ2-3, the full variable domain reads GAGVSQTPSNKVTEKGKYVELRCDPISGHTALYWYRQSLGQGPEFLIYFQGTGAADDSGLPNDRFFAVRPEGSVSTLKIQRTERGDSAVYLCASSLPGSSRDTQYFGPGTRLTVL.

CDR3 amino acids: CASEKGAGELFF. In nucleotides, the CDR3 is TGTGCCAGCGAGAAGGGGGCCGGGGAGCTGTTTTTT. The genes are TRBV6-5 and TRBJ2-2, with D possibly TRBD1 on 6 matching bases. CDR1 and CDR2 from the germline V gene are MNHEY and SVGAGI. The CDR3 is 12 amino acids. V lost 8 bases and J lost 6, with 10 bases in between.

V usage is TRBV7-8 and J usage is TRBJ2-5; perhaps TRBD1 as D (5 bases). The V end was cut by 4 bases, the J end by 1 base, with 19 bases between. The germline V gene has CDR1 SGHVS and CDR2 FQNEAQ. The CDR3 has 17 amino acids. CDR3: CASSSLIVWQGQETQYF. DNA for the CDR3: TGTGCCAGCAGCTCCTTAATAGTCTGGCAGGGCCAAGAGACCCAGTACTTC.

The chain employs TRBV5-4 and TRBJ1-2; D is ambiguous. The CDR3 length is 16 residues. The germline V gene encodes CDR1 SGHNT and CDR2 YYREEE (reference sequence). Between the trimmed V and J ends, which lost 2 bases and 0 bases, there was a span of 14 bases. The CDR3 region has the DNA TGTGCCAGCAGCTTAGGCGGCGGGCGCTCTAACTATGGCTACACCTTC. Its protein is CASSLGGGRSNYGYTF. The complete variable domain, with remaining parts taken from reference TRBV5-4 and TRBJ1-2, reads ETGVTQSPTHLIKTRGQQVTLRCSSQSGHNTVSWYQQALGQGPQFIFQYYREEENGRGNFPPRFSGLQFPNYSSELNVNALELDDSALYLCASSLGGGRSNYGYTFGSGTRLTVV.

The chain joins TRBV2 to TRBJ2-5; TRBD2 matches at 11 bases. The germline V gene encodes CDR1 SNHLY and CDR2 FYNNEI. V was pared by 6 bases and J by 4 bases, with 10 bases of the junction left unmatched. The length of the CDR3 is 16 residues. The DNA of the CDR3 is TGTGCCAGCAGAGTCCGTAGCGGGGGGGGTGGAGAGACCCAGTACTTC. It codes for CASRVRSGGGGETQYF.

The chain is built from TRBV7-2 and TRBJ2-7; 7 bases agree with TRBD1. This CDR3 has 14 residues. Germline V gene lookup returns CDR1 SGHTA and CDR2 FQGNSA. V lost 0 bases, J lost 7 bases, and 6 bases stayed unmatched. CDR3 sequence: CASSLAGGPLEQYF. The CDR3 nucleotides are TGTGCCAGCAGCTTAGCAGGGGGCCCCTTGGAGCAGTACTTC.

V is TRBV3-1 (or the pseudogene TRBV3-2) and J is TRBJ2-6, with a weak D call TRBD2 (7 bases). Germline V gene sequence: CDR1 LGHDT, CDR2 YNNKEL (reference sequence). V dropped 1 base and J dropped 10 bases, with 14 bases sitting between them. The CDR3 is 15 residues long. This CDR3 reads CASSQGGGARNVLTF. In nucleotides, the CDR3 is TGTGCCAGCAGCCAAGGAGGGGGGGCCAGGAACGTCCTGACTTTC.